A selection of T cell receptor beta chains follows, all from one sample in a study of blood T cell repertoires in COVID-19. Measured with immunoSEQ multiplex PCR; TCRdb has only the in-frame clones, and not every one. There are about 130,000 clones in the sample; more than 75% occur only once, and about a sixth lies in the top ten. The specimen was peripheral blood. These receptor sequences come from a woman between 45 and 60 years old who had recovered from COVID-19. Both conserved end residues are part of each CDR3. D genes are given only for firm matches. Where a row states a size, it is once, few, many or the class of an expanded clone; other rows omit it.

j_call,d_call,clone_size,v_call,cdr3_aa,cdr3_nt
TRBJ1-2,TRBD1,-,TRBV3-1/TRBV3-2,CASSLQGVMGGYTF,TGTGCCAGCAGCCTGCAGGGGGTAATGGGTGGCTACACCTTC
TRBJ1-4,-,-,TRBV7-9,CASSLTRGSSEKLFF,TGTGCCAGCAGCTTAACCAGGGGATCTTCTGAAAAACTGTTTTTT
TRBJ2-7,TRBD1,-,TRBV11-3,CASSAGQGIPSYEQYF,TGTGCCAGCAGCGCTGGACAGGGGATACCCTCCTACGAGCAGTACTTC
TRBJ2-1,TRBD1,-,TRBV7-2,CASSLGTGDNEQFF,TGTGCCAGCAGCTTGGGGACAGGGGACAATGAGCAGTTCTTC
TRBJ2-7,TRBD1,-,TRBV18,CASSGQGYEQYF,TGTGCCAGCTCAGGACAGGGTTACGAGCAGTACTTC
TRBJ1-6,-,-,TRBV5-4,CASSLLSRGNSPLHF,TGTGCCAGCAGCTTACTTTCCAGGGGCAACTCACCCCTCCACTTT
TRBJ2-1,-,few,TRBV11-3,CASSLDRLRGNEQFF,TGTGCCAGCAGCTTAGACCGGCTTCGGGGGAATGAGCAGTTCTTC
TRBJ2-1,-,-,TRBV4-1,CASSPFVRLEQFF,TGCGCCAGCAGCCCCTTTGTGAGGCTCGAGCAGTTCTTC
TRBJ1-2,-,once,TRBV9,CASSVGGRSNYGYTF,TGTGCCAGCAGCGTAGGGGGGAGGTCTAACTATGGCTACACCTTC
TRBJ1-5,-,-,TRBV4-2,CASSQDLQQPQHF,TGTGCCAGCAGCCAAGATCTTCAGCAGCCCCAGCATTTT
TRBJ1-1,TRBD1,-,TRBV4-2,CASSPSAGPNTGTGSAFF,TGTGCCAGCAGCCCGTCCGCTGGACCAAACACTGGGACAGGGAGCGCTTTCTTT
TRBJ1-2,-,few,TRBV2,CASSLEDLGYTF,TGTGCCAGCAGCTTAGAGGATTTGGGCTACACCTTC
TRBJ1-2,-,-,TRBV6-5,CASTSNPRGYGYTF,TGTGCCAGCACCTCAAACCCCAGGGGTTATGGCTACACCTTC
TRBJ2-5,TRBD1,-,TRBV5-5,CASSLGLDRVFETQYF,TGTGCCAGCAGCCTGGGCCTGGACAGGGTTTTCGAGACCCAGTACTTC
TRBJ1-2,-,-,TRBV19,CASRTGDSSYTF,TGTGCCAGTAGGACTGGTGACTCATCCTACACCTTC